Shown below are 30 T cell receptor beta chains from a single sample sequenced in a study of tumor-infiltrating lymphocytes in primary liver carcinoma. Bulk tissue was left unsorted, and RNA and DNA were co-extracted from 20-30 mg of it. The authors made TCR beta cDNA from around 500 ng total RNA with a constant-region primer. Three rounds of nested multiplex PCR with slightly modified ARM-PCR produced TCR beta libraries. The first two PCR rounds used TRBV1-TRBV30 forward primers with a C-beta reverse primer, 10 cycles each. MiXCR was run by TCRdb on the multiplex PCR reads, yielding one entry per CDR3 protein. The repertoire consists of under 45,000 distinct CDR3 sequences, with roughly 70% occurring once and the leading ten covering around 17%. Sequencing was performed on liver tumor tissue from sampling region 4. As to subset: tumor region T4, right-lateral pole. The source is a man aged 40-49 years with primary liver carcinoma and hepatitis B virus infection.

Regarding this clonotype: Compared with germline, one end of the junction differs, possibly owing to a read error. The chain uses TRBV7-9 and TRBJ2-6, with D tentatively TRBD1 (5 bases). Germline CDR1 is SEHNR and CDR2 is FQNEAQ (reference sequence). CDR3 size: 17 residues. The CDR3 loop is CAGSSPMQISGANVPTF. In nucleotides, the CDR3 is TGTGCCGGCAGCTCTCCGATGCAAATCTCTGGGGCCAACGTCCCGACTTTC.

V and J are TRBV6-2 or TRBV6-3 and TRBJ1-1; TRBD1 might be the D (6 bases). The CDR3 is 12 residues long. Germline loops: CDR1 MNHEY, CDR2 SVGEGT. The V and J ends lost 9 bases and 7 bases respectively, with 15 bases between them. The CDR3 reads CASRGRVSEAFF. In nucleotides, the CDR3 is TGTGCCAGTAGGGGGAGGGTGAGTGAAGCTTTCTTT.

Turning to this clonotype: Possible read error: a much larger clone is one base away. This chain links TRBV28 with TRBJ1-1; the D is unclear. Germline V gene lookup returns CDR1 MDHEN and CDR2 SYDVKM. This CDR3 has 14 amino acids. The CDR3 DNA follows: TGTGCCAGCACCCATATGGCGGTTGACACTGAAGCTTCCTTT. It encodes CASTHMAVDTEASF.

Notes on this clonotype: One end of the junction fails to match germline, which may point to a read error. The gene calls are TRBV5-6 and TRBJ2-5; a possible D gene is TRBD2 (6 bases). The CDR3 is made up of 13 amino acids. Germline CDR1 is SGHDT and CDR2 is YYEEEE. CDR3 coding DNA: TGTACCAGCAGCTTGGGAGGAGTGGAGACCCGGTACTTC. Residues: CTSSLGGVETRYF.

This chain links TRBV29-1 with TRBJ2-7; D is tentatively TRBD1 or TRBD2 (5 bases each). CDR3 length: 16 amino acids. CDR1 and CDR2 (germline): SQVTM, ANQGSEA. Between the trimmed V and J ends, which lost 7 bases and 3 bases, there was a span of 25 bases. CDR3 nucleotide sequence: TGCAGCGCCATCACAACTGGGACCGGCACTCTCTACGAGCAGTACTTC. Residues: CSAITTGTGTLYEQYF.

With regard to this clonotype: Relative to the germline gene, one junction end is altered; a read error may explain this. The chain recombines TRBV5-1 with TRBJ2-6; tentative D call: TRBD1 (5 bases). The CDR3 length is 14 residues. Looked up from germline, CDR1 is SGHRS and CDR2 is YFSETQ. The chain's CDR3 is CASKGIARTNALTF. The CDR3, as DNA: TGCGCCAGCAAGGGGATTGCTCGGACCAACGCCCTGACTTTC.

With regard to this clonotype: The conserved closing phenylalanine or tryptophan is absent in this CDR3, likely reflecting a read error. This rearrangement joins TRBV29-1 to TRBJ2-1; the D is unclear. Germline loops: CDR1 SQVTM, CDR2 ANQGSEA. The CDR3 covers 13 residues. The CDR3 DNA sequence: TGCAACGTTCTGGCATCGTCCGGGCATGAGCAGTTCCTC. It translates to CNVLASSGHEQFL.

J is TRBJ2-3 and V is TRBV19, with a tentative D call TRBD2 (5 bases). This CDR3 region has 15 residues. The V gene lost 4 bases and the J gene lost 2 bases, with 13 bases spanning the gap. Germline assignment: CDR1 LNHDA and CDR2 SQIVND (reference sequence). Here the CDR3 reads CASSNGRRATDTQYF. The CDR3 nucleotides read TGTGCCAGTAGTAACGGGCGGCGGGCCACAGATACGCAGTATTTT.

About this clonotype: One junction end does not reproduce the germline sequence, and a read error may be involved. The gene calls are TRBV6-1 and TRBJ1-5; D is possibly TRBD1 (5 bases). This CDR3 has 14 residues. Germline-derived CDR1 and CDR2 are MNHNS and SASEGT. The CDR3 sequence is CASSEAGEKAPQHF. In DNA form, the CDR3 reads TGTGCCAGCAGTGAGGCGGGGGAAAAGGCGCCCCAGCACTTT.

On this clonotype: The missing conserved phenylalanine or tryptophan at the end of this CDR3 makes a read error likely. This chain uses TRBV28 with TRBJ2-7; D is undetermined. V was trimmed by 7 bases and J by 4 bases, leaving 14 bases between them. Germline CDR1 and CDR2: MDHEN and SYDVKM. The CDR3 spans 13 residues. In DNA, the CDR3 is TGTGCCAGCATTATCCCTCGGAGTTACGAGCAGTACTTG. Translated, it gives CASIIPRSYEQYL.

As regards this clonotype: At one of its ends the junction is not consistent with the germline gene, which may arise from a read error. The rearrangement links TRBV6-1 to TRBJ2-1, with TRBD1 identical over 10 bases. The CDR3 sequence is 13 residues long. Germline V gives CDR1 MNHNS, CDR2 SASEGT. The CDR3 region is CACSYGTGDEQFF. In DNA form, the CDR3 reads TGTGCCTGCAGTTACGGGACAGGGGATGAGCAGTTCTTC.

V usage is TRBV6-5 and J usage is TRBJ2-6, with 7 bases lining up with TRBD2. The germline CDR1 and CDR2 sequences are MNHEY and SVGAGI. The CDR3 loop spans 19 amino acids. The J segment lost 1 base and the V segment lost 9 bases, leaving 18 bases of the junction unmatched. CDR3 nucleotide sequence: TGTGCCAGTAATTCGTCCGGGAATAGCGGGTATTCTGGGGCCAACGTCCTGACTTTC. Translating gives CASNSSGNSGYSGANVLTF.

This clonotype is medium-sized. CDR3 in DNA: TGTGCCAGCAGGCCCTACATAGAATCAAGCTACAATGAGCAGTTCTTC. Translating gives CASRPYIESSYNEQFF. This chain links TRBV6-6 with TRBJ2-1, with D hard to call. Per germline, CDR1 MNHNY and CDR2 SVGAGI (reference sequence). The CDR3 runs to 16 residues. Trimming took 6 bases from V and 3 from J, leaving 18 bases between them.

A note on this clonotype: Germline and junction disagree at one end, which may indicate a read error. The V and J genes are TRBV5-1 and TRBJ2-7; TRBD2 might be the D (5 bases). This CDR3 has 13 residues. Germline V gene lookup returns CDR1 SGHRS and CDR2 YFSETQ. The CDR3 loop is CASWEPTSYEHYF. In DNA, the CDR3 is TGCGCCAGCTGGGAACCTACTAGTTACGAGCATTACTTC.

Of note for this clonotype: The junction departs from germline at one end; a sequencing error may be responsible. V and J are TRBV25-1 and TRBJ1-5, with D possibly being TRBD1 (5 bases). CDR1 is MGHDK, CDR2 SYGVNS, per germline. This CDR3 contains 15 residues. In nucleotides, the CDR3 is TGTGCCAGCATTACCCGGGAGGCAGGGAGTCAGCCTCAGCATTTT. Its protein is CASITREAGSQPQHF.

This clonotype was seen a few times. The conserved phenylalanine or tryptophan is not found at the CDR3 terminus, so this likely reflects a read error. V is TRBV29-1 and J is TRBJ1-1; D perhaps matches TRBD1 (5 bases). CDR1 is SQVTM and CDR2 is ANQGSEA in the germline V gene. The CDR3 sequence is 12 residues long. V shed 6 bases and J shed 4 bases, with 12 bases lying between them. The CDR3 sequence: CSVVTGGTEAFS. Written as DNA, the CDR3 is TGCAGCGTGGTAACGGGGGGCACTGAAGCTTTCTCT.

Details on this clonotype: One junction end disagrees with the germline gene, perhaps due to a read error. This chain uses TRBV12-3 or TRBV12-4 with TRBJ2-1; tentatively, D is TRBD2 (6 bases). The length of the CDR3 is 15 residues. This CDR3 is CASSGTARGSNERFF. Written as DNA, the CDR3 is TGTGCCAGCAGCGGGACCGCCCGGGGGTCCAATGAGCGGTTCTTC.

For this clonotype: The junction differs from germline at one of its ends, possibly a read error. The chain recombines TRBV4-2 with TRBJ2-3; a weak D match, TRBD2 (6 bases). Per the germline V gene, CDR1 is LGHNA and CDR2 is YNFKEQ. The CDR3 is 16 amino acids. CDR3 sequence (DNA): TGTGCCGGCAGCCAAGATTTGGTGACTAGGGGCGGTATGCAGTATTTT. Its protein is CAGSQDLVTRGGMQYF.

V usage is TRBV6-5 and J usage is TRBJ2-2; perhaps TRBD1 as D (5 bases). Germline V lookup: CDR1 MNHEY, CDR2 SVGAGI. The ends were cut back, 6 bases at V and 9 bases at J, with 14 bases in the middle. CDR3 length equals 13 residues. The CDR3 protein is CASRPDSYWELFF. The CDR3, as DNA: TGTGCCAGCAGACCAGACAGTTACTGGGAGCTGTTTTTT.

Details on this clonotype: This may come from a read error, since a much larger clone is one base off. This CDR3 reads CATSSDKGGLQETQYF. CDR3 in DNA: TGTGCCACCAGCAGCGACAAGGGAGGTTTGCAAGAGACCCAGTACTTC. J is TRBJ2-5 and V is TRBV15; TRBD2 is a possible D gene (6 bases). V dropped 3 bases and J dropped 2 bases, with 16 bases sitting between them. This CDR3 is built from 16 residues. Germline lookup yields CDR1 LNHNV and CDR2 YYDKDF (reference sequence). The full variable domain, its missing parts supplied by reference TRBV15 and TRBJ2-5, is DAMVIQNPRYQVTQFGKPVTLSCSQTLNHNVMYWYQQKSSQAPKLLFHYYDKDFNNEADTPDNFQSRRPNTSFCFLDIRSPGLGDTAMYLCATSSDKGGLQETQYFGPGTRLLVL.

Regarding this clonotype: It is likely a read error, because the conserved phenylalanine at the end of the CDR3 is missing. The CDR3: CAWSRENSYEQYL. The CDR3 coding sequence is TGTGCCTGGAGTAGGGAGAACTCCTACGAGCAGTACCTC. The V and J genes are TRBV30 and TRBJ2-7; TRBD2 is a possible D gene (5 bases). CDR3 length equals 13 residues. The germline CDR1 and CDR2 sequences are GTSNPN and SVGIG (reference sequence). The V and J ends lost 2 bases and 0 bases respectively, with 8 bases between them.

This clonotype was observed a few times. An end of the junction does not agree with germline; a read error may underlie this. The chain has TRBV29-1 and TRBJ1-1; 7 bases align to TRBD1. In germline, CDR1 is SQVTM, CDR2 ANQGSEA. The CDR3 loop spans 10 amino acids. The CDR3 DNA is TGCAGCGTGGGGGACAGTGAAGCTTCCTTT. Its protein is CSVGDSEASF.

Comments on this clonotype: This likely comes from a read error, as the CDR3 has no conserved phenylalanine or tryptophan at its end. This rearrangement joins TRBV11-3 to TRBJ2-3; 7 nucleotides agree with TRBD2. The CDR3 consists of 16 residues. V lost 8 bases and J lost 6; bases outside the gene matches: 17. CDR1 is SGHNT, CDR2 YENEEA, per germline. This chain's CDR3 is CASCGSPAGEVDTQYI. Here the CDR3 DNA reads TGTGCCAGCTGCGGCAGCCCGGCGGGAGAGGTGGATACGCAGTATATT.

As concerns this clonotype: Compared with germline, one end of the junction differs, possibly owing to a read error. V gene TRBV11-1 combines with J gene TRBJ2-7; D perhaps matches TRBD1 (7 bases). This CDR3 is 13 amino acids long. Germline V gives CDR1 SGHAT, CDR2 FQDESV (reference sequence). CDR3 sequence (DNA): TGTGCCGGCAGGGGGAGGCGACCCTACGAGCAGTACTTC. This sequence encodes CAGRGRRPYEQYF.

This clonotype turned up a few times. The junction differs from germline at one of its ends, possibly a read error. The rearrangement joins TRBV12-3 or TRBV12-4 to TRBJ1-2, with D perhaps matching TRBD1 (6 bases). The CDR3 is 12 amino acids. CDR3 sequence: CASSMGGYDYTF. As DNA, the CDR3 is TGTGCCAGCAGCATGGGGGGCTATGACTACACCTTC.

As regards this clonotype: This likely comes from a read error, as the CDR3 has no conserved phenylalanine or tryptophan at its end. This chain joins TRBV29-1 and TRBJ1-1; 8 positions agree with TRBD1. This CDR3 contains 13 residues. Looked up from germline, CDR1 is SQVTM and CDR2 is ANQGSEA. CDR3 in DNA: TGCGGCGTTCTGACAGGGGAGAACACTGAAGCTTTCCTT. It encodes CGVLTGENTEAFL.

On this clonotype itself: The conserved final phenylalanine or tryptophan is absent from the CDR3, which likely points to a read error. This chain connects TRBV29-1 to TRBJ1-1, with no clear D. CDR1 SQVTM and CDR2 ANQGSEA come from the germline V gene. The CDR3 sequence is 13 residues long. CDR3 region: CSAQSQKNTEAFL. The CDR3 DNA is TGCAGCGCTCAAAGCCAGAAGAACACTGAGGCTTTCCTT.

About this clonotype itself: An end of the junction differs from the germline gene, which may be a read error. The chain recombines TRBV5-4 with TRBJ1-4; D remains ambiguous. The CDR3 runs 15 residues. The germline CDR1 and CDR2 sequences are SGHNT and YYREEE (reference sequence). In nucleotides, the CDR3 is TGTGCCAGGAGCCCAGGCGGCGGAACTAGTGAAAAACTGTTTTTT. Protein sequence: CARSPGGGTSEKLFF.

This chain joins TRBV28 and TRBJ2-3, with D tentatively TRBD2 (6 bases). V was pared by 6 bases and J by 8 bases, with 21 bases between. This CDR3 spans 15 amino acids. Germline CDR1 MDHEN, CDR2 SYDVKM. CDR3 protein: CASSNGGSVAVTQYF. CDR3 nucleotide sequence: TGTGCCAGCAGCAACGGAGGGTCGGTCGCAGTTACGCAGTATTTT.

By frequency in the sample, this clonotype is medium-sized. CDR3 sequence (DNA): TGTGCCATCAGCGGGACGGTCTCTGGGGCCAACGTCCTGACTTTC. Translation gives CAISGTVSGANVLTF. V gene TRBV10-3 combines with J gene TRBJ2-6; D is tentatively TRBD1 or TRBD2 (5 bases each). V was clipped by 6 bases and J by 0 bases, with 9 bases between them. This CDR3 comprises 15 residues. CDR1 and CDR2 (germline): ENHRY, SYGVKD.